This TCR beta chain was sequenced in a study of shared clonotypes between healthy human individuals. Across the study: A couple of women and three men aged 18 to 49 made up the donors. The study's findings and limits: Expectations were that clonotype sharing among donors would be affected by sequencing depth.

Donors included only healthy HIV-negative adults lacking recent acute infections or vaccinations. Every donor, a Caucasian adult, lived in Nashville, Tennessee. The CDR3 is 14 residues long. V lost 1 base and J 11 bases, leaving 15 bases between the germline ends. Germline V gives CDR1 MGHRA, CDR2 YSYEKL. The method was immunoSEQ multiplex PCR; TCRdb's version includes in-frame clones alone and lacks a portion of them. Found here are about 600,000 clones, 70% to 80% of them singletons; the top ten hold 9.5% to 15%. Comment on this clone: What it binds is unknown.

The genes are TRBV4-1 and TRBJ2-4; D gene unclear. This sequence was found in a middle-aged woman in good health. Some clones in this sample may be carry-over from other donors' samples. Sequencing used PBMCs. The CDR3 DNA sequence: TGCGCCAGCAGCCAAGCAGAGACATCTCGGGTTCAGTACTTC. Amino acids: CASSQAETSRVQYF.